This T cell receptor (beta chain) stems from a study of blood T cell repertoires in COVID-19. Study overall: The study drew acute and convalescent COVID-19 samples from the United States, Italy and Spain.

Data came from immunoSEQ multiplex PCR; TCRdb stores just in-frame clones and leaves some out. The data show roughly 330,000 clones, more than 80% seen once. The ends were cut back, 6 bases at V and 7 bases at J, with 13 bases in the middle. The CDR3 runs to 12 residues. Germline loops: CDR1 MNHEY, CDR2 SVGAGI. The sequence came from a man aged 18 to 29 who had recovered from COVID-19. Sequenced: peripheral blood. The V call is TRBV6-5, the J call TRBJ2-7, with D unresolved. The CDR3 sequence is CASSLDALEQYF. DNA of the CDR3: TGTGCCAGCAGCCTAGACGCCCTGGAGCAGTACTTC.